The 24 T cell receptor beta chains below come from one sample, sequenced in a study of CXCR3-negative and CXCR3-positive naive CD8 T cells (dated by TCRdb to the late 2010s). What the authors observed across the whole study: Compared with CXCR3-negative naive cells, CXCR3-positive naive cells had TRB CDR3s with higher hydrophobicity (lower Kidera factor 4), lower energy, and higher strength and volume indices.

Sequenced using a NextSeq 550. The Human TCR Profiling Kit (MiLaboratory) was used to make UMI-labeled 5' RACE TRB cDNA libraries. TCRdb reanalyzed the reads, keeping one entry per CDR3 protein sequence and omitting DNA. This sample's table carries 100,000 or so distinct CDR3 sequences. The leading ten clones occupy around 0.38% of the sample. These receptors have no known antigen. The sample consisted of naive CXCR3+ CD8+ T cells from blood. The sample's cell subset or site label is to be understood as: CD45RO-CCR7+CD27+CD95- naive CD8+ T cells expressing CXCR3 (TNR3+). The receptors were sampled from a human donor in good health. Some clones in this sample may be carry-over from other donors' samples.

V gene TRBV12-3 or TRBV12-4 combines with J gene TRBJ1-1; TCRdb designates TRBD1, a call that cannot be tested without DNA. This CDR3 spans 13 amino acids. Here the CDR3 reads CASSFGQITEAFF.

This chain links TRBV7-6 with TRBJ2-7. The CDR3 runs 16 residues. From germline, CDR1 is SGHVS and CDR2 FNYEAQ. CDR3 region: CASSLAAGGRPYEQYF.

V is TRBV28 and J is TRBJ1-5; the TRBD1 assignment by TCRdb is unverifiable without DNA. The germline CDR1 and CDR2 sequences are MDHEN and SYDVKM. The CDR3 sequence is 15 residues long. The CDR3 region is CASRGHLNSNQPQHF.

The chain uses TRBV15 and TRBJ1-5. Germline V lookup: CDR1 LNHNV, CDR2 YYDKDF (reference sequence). CDR3 length equals 16 residues. The CDR3 spells CATSTATWWVCQPQHF.

The chain carries TRBV7-3 and TRBJ2-1; TCRdb's D call, TRBD2, is unchecked because there is no DNA. The CDR3 is made up of 15 amino acids. CDR1 SGHTA and CDR2 FQGTGA come from the germline V gene. CDR3 in amino acids: CASSSTSGGRDEQFF.

The chain uses TRBV6-5 and TRBJ2-1; the D call from TCRdb, TRBD1, cannot be confirmed without DNA. The germline gives CDR1 MNHEY, CDR2 SVGAGI. The CDR3 consists of 14 residues. The CDR3 sequence: CASSLDSGLPEQFF.

CDR3 sequence reads: CASSTGLAAYEQYF. The chain uses TRBV6-5 and TRBJ2-7; TCRdb indicates TRBD2, and absent DNA this call remains unverified. Germline V CDR1 and CDR2: MNHEY, SVGAGI. This CDR3 has 14 amino acids.

The chain carries TRBV20-1 and TRBJ2-7; the TCRdb call, TRBD1, lacks DNA for checking. Germline-derived CDR1 and CDR2 are DFQATT and SNEGSKA (reference sequence). The CDR3 runs 13 residues. CDR3: CSAANREPYEQYF.

The chain links TRBV7-6 to TRBJ1-3; with no DNA, the TCRdb D assignment of TRBD1 cannot be verified. Germline V gene lookup returns CDR1 SGHVS and CDR2 FNYEAQ. The CDR3 is 18 residues long. CDR3 region: CASSFLTGSPFSGNTIYF. Full variable domain (outside the CDR3, taken from reference TRBV7-6 and TRBJ1-3): GAGVSQSPRYKVTKRGQDVALRCDPISGHVSLYWYRQALGQGPEFLTYFNYEAQQDKSGLPNDRFSAERPEGSISTLTIQRTEQRDSAMYRCASSFLTGSPFSGNTIYFGEGSWLTVV.

The genes are TRBV15 and TRBJ2-7; TCRdb indicates TRBD1, and absent DNA this call remains unverified. This CDR3 is 15 amino acids long. The germline gives CDR1 LNHNV, CDR2 YYDKDF (reference sequence). CDR3 sequence reads: CATSSRTGWGNEQYF. Filled out from reference TRBV15 and TRBJ2-7, the complete variable domain reads DAMVIQNPRYQVTQFGKPVTLSCSQTLNHNVMYWYQQKSSQAPKLLFHYYDKDFNNEADTPDNFQSRRPNTSFCFLDIRSPGLGDTAMYLCATSSRTGWGNEQYFGPGTRLTVT.

The J gene is TRBJ2-5, the V gene TRBV5-1; TCRdb's D call, TRBD1, is unchecked because there is no DNA. The length of the CDR3 is 14 residues. Germline V gene sequence: CDR1 SGHRS, CDR2 YFSETQ. The CDR3: CASSLVQGDETQYF.

The chain recombines TRBV7-9 with TRBJ2-7; TCRdb returns TRBD2, unconfirmable since there is no DNA. This CDR3 comprises 14 residues. The germline gives CDR1 SEHNR, CDR2 FQNEAQ (reference sequence). CDR3 sequence reads: CASSVGTPIYEQYF. Looking up the rest from reference TRBV7-9 and TRBJ2-7 gives the full variable domain: DTGVSQNPRHKITKRGQNVTFRCDPISEHNRLYWYRQTLGQGPEFLTYFQNEAQLEKSRLLSDRFSAERPKGSFSTLEIQRTEQGDSAMYLCASSVGTPIYEQYFGPGTRLTVT.

This sequence joins TRBV28 and TRBJ2-3; no DNA is available, so the TRBD1 call from TCRdb remains unchecked. CDR1 is MDHEN, CDR2 SYDVKM, per germline. The CDR3 length is 15 residues. This CDR3 is CASSLYEGGADTQYF. Filled out from reference TRBV28 and TRBJ2-3, the complete variable domain reads DVKVTQSSRYLVKRTGEKVFLECVQDMDHENMFWYRQDPGLGLRLIYFSYDVKMKEKGDIPEGYSVSREKKERFSLILESASTNQTSMYLCASSLYEGGADTQYFGPGTRLTVL.

This CDR3 reads CASSETEGTEAFF. The chain recombines TRBV6-6 with TRBJ1-1; lacking DNA, the TRBD1 call made by TCRdb goes unchecked. CDR1 and CDR2 from the germline V gene are MNHNY and SVGAGI (reference sequence). This CDR3 is built from 13 residues.

The chain recombines TRBV30 with TRBJ2-4; the D call from TCRdb, TRBD1, cannot be confirmed without DNA. This CDR3 is 13 amino acids long. Germline lookup yields CDR1 GTSNPN and CDR2 SVGIG (reference sequence). The chain's CDR3 is CAGRDRGSNIQYF. The full variable domain, with the rest looked up from reference TRBV30 and TRBJ2-4, is SQTIHQWPATLVQPVGSPLSLECTVEGTSNPNLYWYRQAAGRGLQLLFYSVGIGQISSEVPQNLSASRPQDRQFILSSKKLLLSDSGFYLCAGRDRGSNIQYFGAGTRLSVL.

This chain joins TRBV7-9 and TRBJ2-1; TCRdb's assignment of TRBD2 cannot be checked, as there is no DNA. Per the germline V gene, CDR1 is SEHNR and CDR2 is FQNEAQ (reference sequence). The CDR3 covers 15 residues. The CDR3 is CASSLQGTSGAEQFF.

The chain combines TRBV29-1 with TRBJ2-1. CDR3 size: 11 residues. Looked up from germline, CDR1 is SQVTM and CDR2 is ANQGSEA. The CDR3: CSTLDRNEQFF.

The V call is TRBV12-3 or TRBV12-4, the J call TRBJ2-5; as DNA is missing, the TRBD2 call by TCRdb cannot be tested. This CDR3 is built from 14 residues. The CDR3 spells CASSTPGLQETQYF.

V and J are TRBV4-1 and TRBJ1-5; there is no DNA to check the TCRdb D call of TRBD1. CDR1 is MGHRA, CDR2 YSYEKL, per germline. This CDR3 has 18 residues. The CDR3 loop reads CASSQAGDRVCGNQPQHF.

This chain uses TRBV7-9 with TRBJ2-1; TCRdb lists TRBD1, though no DNA is available to test this call. Per the germline V gene, CDR1 is SEHNR and CDR2 is FQNEAQ (reference sequence). This CDR3 has 15 residues. The CDR3 here is CASIPGTGGENEQFF.

The rearrangement joins TRBV20-1 to TRBJ2-1; TCRdb's D call, TRBD2, is unchecked because there is no DNA. Germline loops: CDR1 DFQATT, CDR2 SNEGSKA (reference sequence). This CDR3 has 15 amino acids. This CDR3 reads CSAATGPSSYNEQFF.

The chain joins TRBV28 to TRBJ1-2; with no DNA, the TCRdb D assignment of TRBD1 cannot be verified. The CDR3 contains 15 residues. The V gene's germline CDR1 is MDHEN and CDR2 SYDVKM. CDR3 region: CASSWPGRYNYGYTF.

The V gene is TRBV7-9, the J gene TRBJ2-4; TCRdb proposes TRBD1, but this gene call is untestable without DNA. The CDR3 contains 12 residues. Germline V gene data show CDR1 as SEHNR and CDR2 as FQNEAQ (reference sequence). The CDR3 spells CASRDSRNIQYF.

The chain couples TRBV9 to TRBJ2-1; absent DNA, TCRdb's TRBD2 call cannot be checked. The CDR3 is 16 amino acids. Germline CDR1 reads SGDLS; CDR2 reads YYNGEE. The chain's CDR3 is CASSPPGGPNHNEQFF.